This paragraph reports one TCR beta chain. Its specificity is unknown. This sample is part of a study of response to subunit inactivated influenza vaccine. Whole-study results and caveats: The study's authors posited that every seasonal influenza vaccination enlists few new T cells.

MiXCR, run by TCRdb on the RT-PCR reads, gives a single entry per CDR3 protein. The table shows roughly 700,000 distinct CDR3 sequences, with approximately 13% occurring only once. The sequence was collected from a man in his forties or fifties who received an inactivated influenza vaccine. Sequenced material: PBMCs from blood, taken 14 to 15 days before vaccination.

This CDR3 is CASSLDRGRATDTQYF. Here the CDR3 DNA reads TGCGCCAGCAGCTTGGACAGGGGGCGAGCGACAGATACGCAGTATTTT. The V and J genes are TRBV5-1 and TRBJ2-3; TRBD1 aligns across 9 bases. This CDR3 is 16 amino acids long. After removal of 0 bases from V and 3 bases from J, the junction contained 5 bases not matched to a gene. Germline V gives CDR1 SGHRS, CDR2 YFSETQ.